Reported below is one T cell receptor (beta chain). The data belong to a study of blood T cell repertoires in COVID-19. Profiled with immunoSEQ multiplex PCR; TCRdb holds only in-frame clones, not every one. The table includes 300,000 to 400,000 clones, about nine tenths detected once. Germline loops: CDR1 SGHKS, CDR2 YYEKEE (reference sequence). The CDR3 totals 14 residues. V gave up 2 bases and J gave up 5 bases, with 13 bases separating them. The chain employs TRBV5-5 and TRBJ1-2; D call uncertain. This receptor was obtained from a woman between 65 and 79 years old with COVID-19, enrolled during active disease. Sequencing was carried out using peripheral blood. This chain's CDR3 is CASSFEAPWYGYTF. The CDR3 DNA reads TGTGCCAGCAGCTTCGAGGCCCCTTGGTATGGCTACACCTTC.